Listed below are T cell receptor beta chains from one sample, sequenced in a study of blood T cell repertoires in COVID-19. The protocol was immunoSEQ multiplex PCR, while the TCRdb copy is restricted to in-frame clones and leaves out a portion. The sample shows around 200,000 clones, 83% of them seen only once. Sample: peripheral blood. The receptor source for this set is a woman younger than 45 with COVID-19, enrolled during active disease. Each CDR3 is given with its conserved first and last residue. D genes are given only for firm matches. The size field is filled for only some rows; it gives once, few, many or a size class.

size: -
D: -
V: TRBV9
J: TRBJ1-4
length: 14
DNA: TGTGCCAGCAGCGCTCACGGGGGAAATGAAAAACTGTTTTTT
CDR3: CASSAHGGNEKLFF

size: -
D: TRBD2
V: TRBV28
J: TRBJ2-1
length: 13
DNA: TGTGCCAGCATCCAGCGGGGGTACAATGAGCAGTTCTTC
CDR3: CASIQRGYNEQFF

size: -
D: TRBD2
V: TRBV2
J: TRBJ2-1
length: 15
DNA: TGTGCCAGCAGTGAAGCGGGACTAGCCTACAATGAGCAGTTCTTC
CDR3: CASSEAGLAYNEQFF

size: -
D: -
V: TRBV7-3
J: TRBJ2-1
length: 13
DNA: TGTGCCAGCAGCCTTAGACTTGACAATGAGCAGTTCTTC
CDR3: CASSLRLDNEQFF

size: -
D: TRBD1
V: TRBV5-6
J: TRBJ1-1
length: 15
DNA: TGTGCCAGCAGAAATGTTGACAGGGTGAACACTGAAGCTTTCTTT
CDR3: CASRNVDRVNTEAFF

size: -
D: -
V: TRBV3-1/TRBV3-2
J: TRBJ1-5
length: 12
DNA: TGTGCCAGCAGCCTGAGACCGGGTCCCCAGCATTTT
CDR3: CASSLRPGPQHF

size: -
D: TRBD1
V: TRBV2
J: TRBJ2-1
length: 15
DNA: TGTGCCAGCAGAGCCACAGGGGGCTGGCTTGGTGAGCAGTTCTTC
CDR3: CASRATGGWLGEQFF

size: -
D: -
V: TRBV4-3
J: TRBJ1-2
length: 14
DNA: TGCGCCAGCAGCCAAGTACCGACAGACTATGGCTACACCTTC
CDR3: CASSQVPTDYGYTF

size: -
D: TRBD1
V: TRBV11-1
J: TRBJ2-7
length: 14
DNA: TGTGCCAGCAGCCCATGGACAGGGGAGTACGAGCAGTACTTC
CDR3: CASSPWTGEYEQYF

size: -
D: TRBD1
V: TRBV2
J: TRBJ2-5
length: 15
DNA: TGTGCCAGCAGTGAAGTCAGGGGGCTTTACGAGACCCAGTACTTC
CDR3: CASSEVRGLYETQYF

size: few
D: -
V: TRBV6-5
J: TRBJ1-5
length: 13
DNA: TGTGCCAGCAGTTACGGCAGAAATCAGCCCCAGCATTTT
CDR3: CASSYGRNQPQHF

size: -
D: TRBD2
V: TRBV13
J: TRBJ2-1
length: 16
DNA: TGTGCCAGCAGCTTAGGGACTAGCGGGAGGGCCAGTGAGCAGTTCTTC
CDR3: CASSLGTSGRASEQFF

size: -
D: -
V: TRBV2
J: TRBJ1-2
length: 11
DNA: TGTGCCAGCAGCCAGGGAAAGGGCTACACCTTC
CDR3: CASSQGKGYTF

size: -
D: -
V: TRBV7-2
J: TRBJ1-6
length: 17
DNA: TGTGCCAGCAGCTTAGGTCCGCTCAGCTCCTATAATTCACCCCTCCACTTT
CDR3: CASSLGPLSSYNSPLHF

size: -
D: TRBD1
V: TRBV6-2/TRBV6-3
J: TRBJ2-3
length: 15
DNA: TGTGCCAGCAGTTACGGGACAGCGAACACAGATACGCAGTATTTT
CDR3: CASSYGTANTDTQYF

size: -
D: TRBD2
V: TRBV7-2
J: TRBJ2-1
length: 15
DNA: TGTGCCAGCAGCTTACTGGGACTAGCGGGGTATGAGCAGTTCTTC
CDR3: CASSLLGLAGYEQFF

size: -
D: TRBD1
V: TRBV10-3
J: TRBJ1-3
length: 14
DNA: TGTGCCATCCGACAGGGGGCGCCTGGAAACACCATATATTTT
CDR3: CAIRQGAPGNTIYF

size: -
D: -
V: TRBV7-2
J: TRBJ1-2
length: 14
DNA: TGTGCCAGCAGCCCTCTAGTGGGTAGCTATGGCTACACCTTC
CDR3: CASSPLVGSYGYTF

size: -
D: -
V: TRBV11-2
J: TRBJ2-7
length: 11
DNA: TGTGCCAGCAGCGACTTCTACGAGCAGTACTTC
CDR3: CASSDFYEQYF

size: -
D: -
V: TRBV11-2
J: TRBJ2-1
length: 15
DNA: TGTGCCAGCAGCTTAAACAGAAGATACTACAATGAGCAGTTCTTC
CDR3: CASSLNRRYYNEQFF

size: -
D: -
V: TRBV6-2/TRBV6-3
J: TRBJ1-4
length: 15
DNA: TGTGCCAGCAGTTACGTGTGGAGCTTTAATGAAAAACTGTTTTTT
CDR3: CASSYVWSFNEKLFF

size: -
D: -
V: TRBV5-5
J: TRBJ1-6
length: 14
DNA: TGTGCCAGCAGACTCGTACAGGGTGGGTCCCCCCTCCACTTT
CDR3: CASRLVQGGSPLHF

size: -
D: -
V: TRBV30
J: TRBJ2-7
length: 13
DNA: TGTGCCTGGAGGGGCCTAAGCTCCTACGAGCAGTACTTC
CDR3: CAWRGLSSYEQYF

size: -
D: -
V: TRBV4-2
J: TRBJ1-2
length: 15
DNA: TGTGCCAGCAGCCAAGACCGGGGGACCGGCTATGGCTACACCTTC
CDR3: CASSQDRGTGYGYTF

size: -
D: -
V: TRBV3-1/TRBV3-2
J: TRBJ2-1
length: 18
DNA: TGTGCCAGCAGCCAAGATTTGGAGGGACCCCTCAAGAACAATGAGCAGTTCTTC
CDR3: CASSQDLEGPLKNNEQFF

size: -
D: -
V: TRBV24-1
J: TRBJ2-5
length: 15
DNA: TGTGCCACCAGTGATGGGCGGGACAGCCAAGAGACCCAGTACTTC
CDR3: CATSDGRDSQETQYF

size: once
D: -
V: TRBV5-4
J: TRBJ2-7
length: 15
DNA: TGTGCCAGCAGCTTGGAGTGGGCAGGAACCTACGAGCAGTACTTC
CDR3: CASSLEWAGTYEQYF

size: -
D: TRBD1
V: TRBV19
J: TRBJ2-7
length: 14
DNA: TGTGCCAGTAGCGTACAGGGGGCCGGTCGCGAGCAGTACTTC
CDR3: CASSVQGAGREQYF

size: -
D: -
V: TRBV25-1
J: TRBJ1-4
length: 15
DNA: TGTGCCAGCAGTCCGAGACTCGGCGCTAATGAAAAACTGTTTTTT
CDR3: CASSPRLGANEKLFF

size: -
D: -
V: TRBV6-2/TRBV6-3
J: TRBJ2-5
length: 15
DNA: TGTGCCAGCAGTTACGTATTGGGGGCAGGGGAGACCCAGTACTTC
CDR3: CASSYVLGAGETQYF

size: -
D: TRBD2
V: TRBV5-1
J: TRBJ2-3
length: 17
DNA: TGCGCCAGCAGCTTGGCCACTAGCGGGGGGTTCACAGATACGCAGTATTTT
CDR3: CASSLATSGGFTDTQYF

size: once
D: TRBD2
V: TRBV10-3
J: TRBJ2-3
length: 16
DNA: TGTGCCACATCACCGGGACTAGCGGGGGGCCGCAATACGCAGTATTTT
CDR3: CATSPGLAGGRNTQYF